The rows below give T cell receptor beta chains drawn from one sample of a study of technical replicates of blood from a handful of donors. Generated by immunoSEQ multiplex PCR, the TCRdb table keeps only in-frame clones and is missing some. The profile covers 65,000 to 90,000 clones, with 93% appearing a single time and 0.2% to 0.25% taken by the ten largest. Specimen: T cells isolated from PBMCs. Source of these receptors: a human donor in good health. Both conserved end residues are part of each CDR3.

CDR3 protein,CDR3 length,J gene,V gene
CASSRTGGAGLYNEQFF,17,TRBJ2-1,TRBV5-4
CASSRLRLAGVDTQYF,16,TRBJ2-3,TRBV7-9
CASSSGQVAKQYF,13,TRBJ2-7,TRBV5-4
CASSSQGGANQPQHF,15,TRBJ1-5,TRBV5-1
CASSQDGGLAFF,12,TRBJ2-1,TRBV4-1
CASSPTVLATNEKLFF,16,TRBJ1-4,TRBV4-1
CASSDYSGRGYNEQFF,16,TRBJ2-1,TRBV19
CATSHRGDTEAFF,13,TRBJ1-1,TRBV15
CASSQDDEGVWVVNTEAFF,19,TRBJ1-1,TRBV14
CASTRGGPLNTGELFF,16,TRBJ2-2,TRBV4-1
CASLDRFRGPPKGSGANVLTF,21,TRBJ2-6,TRBV4-1
CASSRGTPYGYTF,13,TRBJ1-2,TRBV25-1
CASSVGLEGGAREQYF,16,TRBJ2-7,TRBV9
CASSQVSGSIYEQYF,15,TRBJ2-7,TRBV28
CASSPTSGVYNEQFF,15,TRBJ2-1,TRBV10-1
CASSDLMSTGELFF,14,TRBJ2-2,TRBV6-1
CASSMGRVFGAFF,13,TRBJ1-1,TRBV19
CASRQNTGELFF,12,TRBJ2-2,TRBV6-6
CASSQPLAGGPAGELFF,17,TRBJ2-2,TRBV4-1